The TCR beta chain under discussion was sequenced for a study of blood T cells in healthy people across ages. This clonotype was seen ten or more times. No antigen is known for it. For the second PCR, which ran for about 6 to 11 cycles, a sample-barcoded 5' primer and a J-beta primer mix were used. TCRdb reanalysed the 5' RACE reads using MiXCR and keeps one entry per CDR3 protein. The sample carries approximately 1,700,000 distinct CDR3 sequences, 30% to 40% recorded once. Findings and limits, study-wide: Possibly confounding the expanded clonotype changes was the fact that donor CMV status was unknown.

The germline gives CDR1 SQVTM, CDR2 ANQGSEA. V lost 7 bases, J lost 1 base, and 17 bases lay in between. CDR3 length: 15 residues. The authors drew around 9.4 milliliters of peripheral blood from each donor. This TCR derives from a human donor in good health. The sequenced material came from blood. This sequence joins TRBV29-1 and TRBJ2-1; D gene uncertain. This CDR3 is CSAASGAESYNEQFF. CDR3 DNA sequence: TGCAGCGCCGCGTCGGGTGCCGAATCCTACAATGAGCAGTTCTTC.